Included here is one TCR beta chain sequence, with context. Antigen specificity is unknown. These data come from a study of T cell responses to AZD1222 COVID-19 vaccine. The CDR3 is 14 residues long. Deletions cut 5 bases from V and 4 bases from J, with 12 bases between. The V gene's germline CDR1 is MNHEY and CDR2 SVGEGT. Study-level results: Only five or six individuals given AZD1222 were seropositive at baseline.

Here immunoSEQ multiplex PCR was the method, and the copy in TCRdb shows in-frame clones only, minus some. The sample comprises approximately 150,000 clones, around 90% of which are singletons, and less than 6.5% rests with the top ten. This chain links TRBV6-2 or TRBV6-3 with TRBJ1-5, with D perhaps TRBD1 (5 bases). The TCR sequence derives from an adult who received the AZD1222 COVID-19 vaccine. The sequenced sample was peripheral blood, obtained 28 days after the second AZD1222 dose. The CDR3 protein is CASSRDWGNQPQHF. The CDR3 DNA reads TGTGCCAGCAGTCGGGACTGGGGAAATCAGCCCCAGCATTTT.